This note documents a single TCR beta chain sequence. No antigen is known for it. PCR primers comprised 60 Vbeta and 13 Jbeta primers. Clones were sequenced by immunoSEQ multiplex PCR, and TCRdb holds only the in-frame ones, with some missing. In the table there are about 220,000 clones, approximately 82% of which are singletons. This entry is derived from a study of cytomegalovirus exposure and HLA in healthy donors. Study conclusions and caveats: What TCR beta sequences reportedly achieved was accurate prediction of HLA-A and HLA-B alleles in most subjects. V segments that were indistinguishable, TRBV6-2 and TRBV6-3 among them, were omitted from analysis. Sequencing depth across donors, presence/absence analyses assumed, was roughly uniform. In an earlier analysis, in some 500 donors, most V segments appeared productive either ~90% or ~30% of the time.

Germline V CDR1 and CDR2: SGHRS, YFSETQ. V dropped 4 bases and J dropped 8; count of bases not matched to a gene: 7. The CDR3 has 14 amino acids. The TCR sequence derives from a man younger than 30 in good health and CMV-seronegative. Sample: PBMCs. V is TRBV5-1 and J is TRBJ1-2; TRBD1 agrees at 11 bases. CDR3 DNA sequence: TGCGCCAGCAGCCTTCGGACAGGGGGCGACGGCTACACCTTC. Translation: CASSLRTGGDGYTF.